The next 6 T cell receptor beta chains were all read from a single sample in a study of cytomegalovirus exposure and HLA in healthy donors. PCR amplification relied on 60 Vbeta primers (plus 13 Jbeta primers). Clones were read by immunoSEQ multiplex PCR, and TCRdb kept only the in-frame ones, dropping some. This sample has approximately 110,000 clones, with 70% to 85% found just once. The sample was PBMCs. The receptor source for this set is a woman aged 40 to 55 in good health and CMV-seropositive.

V usage is TRBV7-8 and J usage is TRBJ2-7; D is possibly TRBD1 (5 bases). The CDR3 is made up of 14 amino acids. The germline CDR1 and CDR2 sequences are SGHVS and FQNEAQ. Trimming removed 5 bases at V and 1 base at J, with 12 bases between. CDR3 DNA: TGTGCCAGCAGCGGGGTCAAGGGGTCCTACGAGCAGTACTTC. Translating gives CASSGVKGSYEQYF.

This clone was seen a few times. The rearrangement links TRBV4-1 to TRBJ2-6; 8 nucleotides align to TRBD1. After removal of 2 bases from V and 3 bases from J, the junction contained 15 bases not matched to a gene. The CDR3 covers 20 residues. In germline, CDR1 is MGHRA, CDR2 YSYEKL. DNA for the CDR3: TGCGCCAGCAGCCAAATTCTATACAGGGGGAGCCTAGGTGGGGCCAACGTCCTGACTTTC. The encoded protein is CASSQILYRGSLGGANVLTF.

J is TRBJ2-7 and V is TRBV19; 7 bases map to TRBD2. The V gene's germline CDR1 is LNHDA and CDR2 SQIVND (reference sequence). CDR3 length: 15 residues. V trimming: 1 base; J trimming: 0 bases; junction bases outside the gene matches: 3. CDR3 in DNA: TGTGCCAGTAGTATAGGCCCTAGCGGCTCCTACGAGCAGTACTTC. This codes for CASSIGPSGSYEQYF.

About this clone: At one boundary the junction diverges from the germline segment, which might be a read error. This sample also contains other DNA sequences that code for the same CDR3. The chain combines TRBV2 with TRBJ1-1; 8 bases map to TRBD1. The CDR3 extends over 14 amino acids. Germline lookup yields CDR1 SNHLY and CDR2 FYNNEI. DNA of the CDR3: TGCGCCAGCAGCGGGGACAGGTTTAGTACTGAAGCTTTCTTT. Amino acid sequence: CASSGDRFSTEAFF.

This clone was seen only a few times. CDR3: CASSESRIGEQYF. The DNA for the CDR3 is TGTGCCAGCAGTGAATCCAGGATCGGCGAGCAGTACTTC. The J gene is TRBJ2-7, the V gene TRBV6-1; D remains unclear. In germline, CDR1 is MNHNS, CDR2 SASEGT. V lost 2 bases, J lost 6 bases, and 11 bases lay in between. The CDR3 length is 13 residues.

V and J are TRBV19 and TRBJ1-4; TRBD1 matches 7 bases. The CDR3 has 17 residues. Germline CDR1 reads LNHDA; CDR2 reads SQIVND (reference sequence). V was clipped by 4 bases and J by 7 bases; unmatched bases: 15. CDR3 coding DNA: TGTGCCAGTAGTAAGCCGTCGACAGGGCGAGGCGGTGAAAAACTGTTTTTT. Translated: CASSKPSTGRGGEKLFF.